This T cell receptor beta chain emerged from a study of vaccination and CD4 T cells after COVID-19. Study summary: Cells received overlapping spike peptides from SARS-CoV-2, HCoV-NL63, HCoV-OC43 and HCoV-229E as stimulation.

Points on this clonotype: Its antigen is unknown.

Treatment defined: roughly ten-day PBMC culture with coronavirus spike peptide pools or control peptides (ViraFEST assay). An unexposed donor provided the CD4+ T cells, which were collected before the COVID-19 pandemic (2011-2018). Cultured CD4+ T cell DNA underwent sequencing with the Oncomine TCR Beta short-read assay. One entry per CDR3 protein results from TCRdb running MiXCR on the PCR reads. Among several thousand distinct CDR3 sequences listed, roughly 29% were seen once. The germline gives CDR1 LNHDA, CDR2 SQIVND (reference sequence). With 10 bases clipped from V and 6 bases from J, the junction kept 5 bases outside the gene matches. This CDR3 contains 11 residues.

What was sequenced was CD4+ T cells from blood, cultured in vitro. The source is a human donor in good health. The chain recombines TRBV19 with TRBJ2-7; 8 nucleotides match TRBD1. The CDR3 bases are TGTGCCACCTGGACAGGGTTCGAGCAGTACTTC. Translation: CATWTGFEQYF. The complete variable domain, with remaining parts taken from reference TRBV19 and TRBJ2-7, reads DGGITQSPKYLFRKEGQNVTLSCEQNLNHDAMYWYRQDPGQGLRLIYYSQIVNDFQKGDIAEGYSVSREKKESFPLTVTSAQKNPTAFYLCATWTGFEQYFGPGTRLTVT.